These 19 T cell receptor beta chains share one sample of origin, sequenced in a study of cytomegalovirus exposure and HLA in healthy donors. PCR amplification relied on 60 Vbeta primers (plus 13 Jbeta primers). Produced via immunoSEQ multiplex PCR; TCRdb's table is partial and in-frame only. The sample records 110,000 to 150,000 clones, 73% being singletons. Sequencing input: PBMCs. The receptors come from a human donor in good health.

V is TRBV5-4 and J is TRBJ2-1; 8 bases are a match to TRBD1. V lost 3 bases, J lost 0 bases, and 2 bases stayed unmatched. Germline V gene sequence: CDR1 SGHNT, CDR2 YYREEE (reference sequence). The CDR3 covers 15 residues. The CDR3 region has the DNA TGTGCCAGCAGCTCTGACAGGGGCTCCTACAATGAGCAGTTCTTC. The encoded protein is CASSSDRGSYNEQFF.

The genes are TRBV19 and TRBJ2-1, with D maybe TRBD2 (5 bases). The germline CDR1 and CDR2 sequences are LNHDA and SQIVND (reference sequence). Trimming removed 3 bases at V and 5 bases at J, with 5 bases between. This CDR3 is 12 amino acids long. CDR3 sequence: CASSIGNNEQFF. CDR3 nucleotides: TGTGCCAGTAGTATCGGGAACAATGAGCAGTTCTTC.

This clone was seen a single time. This chain joins TRBV20-1 and TRBJ2-3; D not certain. CDR1 and CDR2 (germline): DFQATT, SNEGSKA (reference sequence). This CDR3 has 10 residues. Trimming removed 3 bases from V and 6 bases from J, with 4 bases in between. DNA for the CDR3: TGCAGTGCTAGCCGGGATACGCAGTATTTT. This encodes CSASRDTQYF.

This clone occurred a few times. This CDR3 reads CARTGFLNYGYTF. The DNA of the CDR3 is TGTGCCAGGACAGGGTTCTTAAACTATGGCTACACCTTC. The genes are TRBV2 and TRBJ1-2; the match to TRBD1 covers 7 bases. This CDR3 comprises 13 residues. The germline CDR1 and CDR2 sequences are SNHLY and FYNNEI. J lost 2 bases, V lost 9 bases, and 6 bases had no gene match.

This clone was seen a few times. The chain recombines TRBV19 with TRBJ2-7; D is possibly TRBD1 (6 bases). CDR1 is LNHDA and CDR2 is SQIVND in the germline V gene (reference sequence). Trimming pared 0 bases from V and 3 bases from J, leaving 12 bases between. This CDR3 has 15 amino acids. The CDR3 DNA follows: TGTGCCAGTAGTATAGACCCAGGGGAGTACTACGAGCAGTACTTC. This translates into CASSIDPGEYYEQYF.

The chain recombines TRBV6-1 with TRBJ2-1, with 7 bases lining up with TRBD1. The CDR3 loop spans 15 amino acids. V shed 2 bases and J 6 bases; nucleotides not matched to a gene: 7. The germline gives CDR1 MNHNS, CDR2 SASEGT. CDR3 nucleotides: TGTGCCAGCAGTGAAACAGGGGCTTCGAGCAATGAGCAGTTCTTC. It translates to CASSETGASSNEQFF.

The CDR3, as DNA: TGTGCCAGCAGCTTAGCGGGAGGCATCACCGGGGAGCTGTTTTTT. Its protein is CASSLAGGITGELFF. This rearrangement joins TRBV7-3 to TRBJ2-2; 8 bases are a match to TRBD2. Germline loops: CDR1 SGHTA, CDR2 FQGTGA. J gave up 4 bases and V 2 bases, and 3 bases lay outside the gene matches. This CDR3 has 15 amino acids.

The gene calls are TRBV19 and TRBJ2-6; D is perhaps TRBD1 (5 bases). CDR1 and CDR2 (germline): LNHDA, SQIVND (reference sequence). V lost 5 bases and J lost 0, with 11 bases in between. This CDR3 has 16 amino acids. CDR3 loop: CASSFSGISGANVLTF. For the CDR3, the DNA is TGTGCCAGTAGTTTCTCAGGGATCTCTGGGGCCAACGTCCTGACTTTC. Filled out from reference TRBV19 and TRBJ2-6, the complete variable domain reads DGGITQSPKYLFRKEGQNVTLSCEQNLNHDAMYWYRQDPGQGLRLIYYSQIVNDFQKGDIAEGYSVSREKKESFPLTVTSAQKNPTAFYLCASSFSGISGANVLTFGAGSRLTVL.

This chain uses TRBV28 with TRBJ2-3; 7 positions match TRBD2. The germline V gene encodes CDR1 MDHEN and CDR2 SYDVKM. V trimming: 6 bases; J trimming: 0 bases; junction bases outside the gene matches: 6. The CDR3 totals 15 residues. The CDR3 protein is CASSRDYPSTDTQYF. The CDR3 DNA is TGTGCCAGCAGCCGGGACTACCCTAGCACAGATACGCAGTATTTT.

The chain recombines TRBV6-5 with TRBJ2-7; D is unclear. Germline-derived CDR1 and CDR2 are MNHEY and SVGAGI. The V end was cut by 2 bases, the J end by 4 bases, with 9 bases between. The CDR3 totals 13 residues. CDR3: CASSYNAEYEQYF. CDR3 DNA: TGTGCCAGCAGTTACAATGCGGAATACGAGCAGTACTTC.

The chain links TRBV19 to TRBJ2-1; weak D call: TRBD1 (5 bases). The germline gives CDR1 LNHDA, CDR2 SQIVND (reference sequence). The CDR3 runs 14 residues. Trimming left V 4 bases short and J 2 bases short, with 9 bases between. The DNA for the CDR3 is TGTGCCAGTAGTAGGGGCCTAGCCTACAATGAGCAGTTCTTC. It yields the protein CASSRGLAYNEQFF. The whole variable domain, remainder taken from reference TRBV19 and TRBJ2-1, is DGGITQSPKYLFRKEGQNVTLSCEQNLNHDAMYWYRQDPGQGLRLIYYSQIVNDFQKGDIAEGYSVSREKKESFPLTVTSAQKNPTAFYLCASSRGLAYNEQFFGPGTRLTVL.

The V and J genes are TRBV6-5 and TRBJ1-4; D might be TRBD1 (5 bases). The CDR3 runs 14 residues. Germline V gives CDR1 MNHEY, CDR2 SVGAGI. The V end was cut by 10 bases, the J end by 0 bases, with 12 bases between. The CDR3 DNA sequence: TGTGCCACCAGAACAGGTGCAACTAATGAAAAACTGTTTTTT. Its protein product is CATRTGATNEKLFF.

There are a few counts of this clone. CDR3 loop: CASSRQGGTEAFF. CDR3 bases: TGTGCCAGCAGCCGACAGGGTGGGACTGAAGCTTTCTTT. The V call is TRBV6-6, the J call TRBJ1-1; TRBD1 agrees at 7 bases. The V gene end was trimmed by 6 bases and the J gene end by 5 bases; junction bases not matched to a gene: 6. Germline values: CDR1 MNHNY, CDR2 SVGAGI (reference sequence). The CDR3 is 13 residues long.

The chain is built from TRBV7-3 and TRBJ2-1; D is possibly TRBD1 (6 bases). CDR1 is SGHTA, CDR2 FQGTGA, per germline. The germline V and J ends were trimmed by 2 bases and 7 bases, with 9 bases remaining between them. The CDR3 contains 13 residues. The CDR3, as DNA: TGTGCCAGCAGCTTAGGCACAGGGAATGAGCAGTTCTTC. Amino acid sequence: CASSLGTGNEQFF. Supplemented by reference TRBV7-3 and TRBJ2-1, the full variable domain reads GAGVSQTPSNKVTEKGKYVELRCDPISGHTALYWYRQSLGQGPEFLIYFQGTGAADDSGLPNDRFFAVRPEGSVSTLKIQRTERGDSAVYLCASSLGTGNEQFFGPGTRLTVL.

The genes are TRBV5-5 and TRBJ1-2, with D possibly TRBD1 on 6 matching bases. The germline V and J ends were trimmed by 0 bases and 3 bases, with 6 bases remaining between them. CDR1 and CDR2 (germline): SGHKS, YYEKEE (reference sequence). The CDR3 length is 13 residues. The CDR3 loop is CASSLAGDYGYTF. As DNA, the CDR3 is TGTGCCAGCAGCTTGGCAGGGGACTATGGCTACACCTTC.

This clone was seen a single time. V usage is TRBV2 and J usage is TRBJ2-2; weak D call: TRBD1 (6 bases). The V gene's germline CDR1 is SNHLY and CDR2 FYNNEI. V was pared by 5 bases and J by 3 bases, with 13 bases between. The CDR3 is 15 amino acids. The CDR3, as DNA: TGTGCCAGCAGTTTAACCGGACAGTACACCGGGGAGCTGTTTTTT. It codes for CASSLTGQYTGELFF.

The J gene is TRBJ2-7, the V gene TRBV5-6; 10 bases fit TRBD1. CDR3 length equals 15 residues. Germline V gene lookup returns CDR1 SGHDT and CDR2 YYEEEE. J gave up 5 bases and V 0 bases, and 5 bases lay outside the gene matches. CDR3 in DNA: TGTGCCAGCAGCTTGGTTAGAGGGACAGGGGACGAGCAGTACTTC. This sequence encodes CASSLVRGTGDEQYF.

The chain has TRBV11-3 and TRBJ1-3, with TRBD1 matching 10 bases. With V trimmed by 5 bases and J by 5 bases, 3 bases remained unmatched. This CDR3 has 14 amino acids. The V gene's germline CDR1 is SGHNT and CDR2 YENEEA. CDR3: CASSAGQGRNTIYF. In DNA form, the CDR3 reads TGTGCCAGCAGCGCGGGACAGGGGAGAAACACCATATATTTT.

This clone was observed a handful of times. The V and J genes are TRBV4-1 and TRBJ2-7, with TRBD2 matching over 8 bases. J lost 7 bases, V lost 0 bases, and 8 bases had no gene match. Germline CDR1 is MGHRA and CDR2 is YSYEKL. The CDR3 is 15 residues long. CDR3 DNA: TGCGCCAGCAGCCAAGACCCAGCGGGAGCCCAGGAGCAGTACTTC. This gives the protein CASSQDPAGAQEQYF.